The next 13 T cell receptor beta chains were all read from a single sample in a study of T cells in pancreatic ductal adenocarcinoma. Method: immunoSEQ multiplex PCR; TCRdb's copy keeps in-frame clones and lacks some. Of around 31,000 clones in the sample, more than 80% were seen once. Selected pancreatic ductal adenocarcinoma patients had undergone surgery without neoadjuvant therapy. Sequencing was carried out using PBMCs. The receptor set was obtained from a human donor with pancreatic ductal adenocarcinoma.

The CDR3 nucleotides read TGTGCCAGCAGCTCCGATAAAAACTCCTACAATGAGCAGTTCTTC. Translating it yields CASSSDKNSYNEQFF. This chain links TRBV5-8 with TRBJ2-1; D is uncertain. Germline V lookup: CDR1 SGHTS, CDR2 YDEGEE. Trimming pared 3 bases from V and 0 bases from J, leaving 10 bases between. The CDR3 spans 15 residues.

The CDR3 region is CASSPTGPSFYEQYF. DNA for the CDR3: TGTGCCAGCAGCCCCACAGGCCCGAGCTTCTACGAGCAGTACTTC. The V gene is TRBV6-5, the J gene TRBJ2-7; D might be TRBD1 (5 bases). Trimming shortened V by 6 bases and J by 3 bases, and 18 bases separated the two germline ends. CDR3 size: 15 residues. Germline assignment: CDR1 MNHEY and CDR2 SVGAGI.

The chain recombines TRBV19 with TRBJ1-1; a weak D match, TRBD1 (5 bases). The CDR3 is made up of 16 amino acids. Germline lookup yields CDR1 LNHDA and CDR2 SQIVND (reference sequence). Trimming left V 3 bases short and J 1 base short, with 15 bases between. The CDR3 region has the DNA TGTGCCAGTAGTATTACTGTGTGGGGGACGAACACTGAAGCTTTCTTT. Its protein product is CASSITVWGTNTEAFF.

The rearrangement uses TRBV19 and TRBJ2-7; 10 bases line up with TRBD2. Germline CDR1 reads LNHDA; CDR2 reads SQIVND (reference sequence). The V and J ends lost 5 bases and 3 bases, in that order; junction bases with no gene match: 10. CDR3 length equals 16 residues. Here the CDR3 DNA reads TGTGCCAGTAGTCCGCGGACTAGCGGCTCCTTCTACGAGCAGTACTTC. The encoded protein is CASSPRTSGSFYEQYF.

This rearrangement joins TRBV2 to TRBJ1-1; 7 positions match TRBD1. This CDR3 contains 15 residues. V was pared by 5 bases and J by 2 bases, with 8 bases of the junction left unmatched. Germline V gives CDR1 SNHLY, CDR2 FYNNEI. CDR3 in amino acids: CASSRGGAINTEAFF. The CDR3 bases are TGTGCCAGCAGTCGAGGGGGCGCCATAAACACTGAAGCTTTCTTT.

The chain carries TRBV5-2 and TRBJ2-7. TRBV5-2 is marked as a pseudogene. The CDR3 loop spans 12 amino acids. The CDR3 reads CASNHEGYEQYF. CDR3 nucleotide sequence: TGTGCCAGCAACCATGAGGGGTACGAGCAGTACTTC.

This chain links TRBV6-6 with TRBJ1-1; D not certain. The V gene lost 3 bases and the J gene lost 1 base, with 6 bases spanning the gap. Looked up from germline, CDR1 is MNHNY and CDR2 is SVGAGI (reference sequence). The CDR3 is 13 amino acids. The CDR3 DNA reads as TGTGCCAGCAGTTATCAAGGGAACACTGAAGCTTTCTTT. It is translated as CASSYQGNTEAFF.

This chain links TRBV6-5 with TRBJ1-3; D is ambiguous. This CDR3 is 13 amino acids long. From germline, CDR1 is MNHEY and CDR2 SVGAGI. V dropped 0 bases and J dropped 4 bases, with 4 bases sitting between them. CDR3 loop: CASSYSNGNTIYF. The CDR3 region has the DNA TGTGCCAGCAGTTACTCGAACGGAAACACCATATATTTT.

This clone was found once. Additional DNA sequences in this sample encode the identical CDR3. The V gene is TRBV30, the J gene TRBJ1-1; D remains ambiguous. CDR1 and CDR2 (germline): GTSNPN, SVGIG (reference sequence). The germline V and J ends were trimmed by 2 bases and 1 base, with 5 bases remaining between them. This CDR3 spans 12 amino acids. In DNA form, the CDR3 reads TGTGCCTGGAGTCGGACGAACACTGAAGCTTTCTTT. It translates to CAWSRTNTEAFF.

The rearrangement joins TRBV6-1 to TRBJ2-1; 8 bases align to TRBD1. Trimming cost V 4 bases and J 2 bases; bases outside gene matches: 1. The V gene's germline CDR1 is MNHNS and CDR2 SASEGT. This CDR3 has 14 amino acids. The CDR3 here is CASSGTGTYNEQFF. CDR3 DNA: TGTGCCAGCAGTGGGACAGGGACCTACAATGAGCAGTTCTTC.

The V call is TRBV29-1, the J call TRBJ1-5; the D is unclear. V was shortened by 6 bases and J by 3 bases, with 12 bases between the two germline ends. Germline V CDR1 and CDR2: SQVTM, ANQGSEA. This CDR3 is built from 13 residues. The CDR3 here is CSVSDNTNQPQHF. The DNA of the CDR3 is TGCAGCGTGTCAGACAATACCAATCAGCCCCAGCATTTT.

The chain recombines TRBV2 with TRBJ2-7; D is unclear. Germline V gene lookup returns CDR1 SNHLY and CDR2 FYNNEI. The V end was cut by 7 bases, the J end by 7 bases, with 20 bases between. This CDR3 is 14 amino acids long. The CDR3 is CASTPLYLKREQYF. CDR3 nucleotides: TGTGCCAGCACCCCCTTATATTTAAAGCGTGAGCAGTACTTC.

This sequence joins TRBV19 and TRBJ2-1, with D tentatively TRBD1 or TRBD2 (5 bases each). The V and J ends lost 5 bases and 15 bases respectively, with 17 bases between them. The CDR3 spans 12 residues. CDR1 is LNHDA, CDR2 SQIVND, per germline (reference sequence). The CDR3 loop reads CASSPTGARPFF. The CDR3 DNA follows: TGTGCCAGTAGTCCGACCGGGGCTCGTCCGTTCTTC.